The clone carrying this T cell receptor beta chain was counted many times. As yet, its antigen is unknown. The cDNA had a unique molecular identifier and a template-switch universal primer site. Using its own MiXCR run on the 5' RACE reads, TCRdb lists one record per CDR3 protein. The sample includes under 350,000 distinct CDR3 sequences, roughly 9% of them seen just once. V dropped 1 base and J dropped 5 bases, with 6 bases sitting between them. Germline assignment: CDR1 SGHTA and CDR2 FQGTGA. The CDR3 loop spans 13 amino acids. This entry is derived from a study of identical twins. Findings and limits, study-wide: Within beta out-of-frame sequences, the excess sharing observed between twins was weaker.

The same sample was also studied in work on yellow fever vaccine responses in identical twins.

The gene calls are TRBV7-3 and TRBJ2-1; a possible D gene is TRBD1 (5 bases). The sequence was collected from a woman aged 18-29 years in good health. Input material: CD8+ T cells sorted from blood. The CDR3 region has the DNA TGTGCCAGCAGCTTAATAGGGGACAATGAGCAGTTCTTC. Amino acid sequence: CASSLIGDNEQFF.